These T cell receptor beta chains were read from a single sample in a study of vaccination effects on CD4 cells after COVID-19. Here immunoSEQ multiplex PCR was the method, and the copy in TCRdb shows in-frame clones only, minus some. The sample has around 54,000 clones, roughly 76% seen once. For these TCRs, the target antigens are not known. This sample comprised CD4+ T cells from PBMCs cultured with HCoV-229E spike peptides, obtained before COVID-19 vaccination. Receptor source: a human donor who received a COVID-19 vaccine. Each CDR3 is given with its conserved first and last residue. Fields, in order: J gene, D gene, clone size, V gene, CDR3 protein, CDR3 DNA. The D gene is left open where the match is weak. Rows give clone size only sometimes, using once, few, many, or a class for an expanded clone.

J: TRBJ2-2
D: NA
size: few
V: TRBV20-1
CDR3: CSASRQYTGELFF
DNA: TGCAGTGCTAGTCGCCAGTACACCGGGGAGCTGTTTTTT

J: TRBJ1-1
D: NA
size: NA
V: TRBV2
CDR3: CASSEIHGQITEAFF
DNA: TGTGCCAGCAGTGAAATTCACGGGCAGATCACTGAAGCTTTCTTT

J: TRBJ2-2
D: TRBD2
size: NA
V: TRBV5-1
CDR3: CASSLSGANTGELFF
DNA: TGCGCCAGCAGCCTTAGCGGGGCGAACACCGGGGAGCTGTTTTTT

J: TRBJ2-5
D: TRBD1
size: NA
V: TRBV10-3
CDR3: CAISTRNTGGAETQYF
DNA: TGTGCCATCAGTACAAGAAATACAGGGGGCGCGGAGACCCAGTACTTC

J: TRBJ2-3
D: NA
size: once
V: TRBV3-1/TRBV3-2
CDR3: CASSQMGGVTQYF
DNA: TGTGCCAGCAGCCAAATGGGTGGAGTTACGCAGTATTTT

J: TRBJ2-4
D: NA
size: NA
V: TRBV13
CDR3: CASSSTGRKNIQYF
DNA: TGTGCCAGCAGCTCAACAGGGAGGAAAAACATTCAGTACTTC

J: TRBJ1-3
D: TRBD1
size: NA
V: TRBV28
CDR3: CASARTGISLGNTIYF
DNA: TGTGCCAGCGCCAGGACAGGAATAAGCCTTGGAAACACCATATATTTT

J: TRBJ1-1
D: NA
size: NA
V: TRBV5-1
CDR3: CASSLGGAANTEAFF
DNA: TGCGCCAGCAGCTTGGGGGGGGCGGCGAACACTGAAGCTTTCTTT

J: TRBJ1-2
D: NA
size: NA
V: TRBV27
CDR3: CASTRPGLANYGYTF
DNA: TGTGCCAGCACCAGACCGGGACTGGCTAACTATGGCTACACCTTC

J: TRBJ2-3
D: TRBD1
size: NA
V: TRBV10-1
CDR3: CASSDAAGGADTQYF
DNA: TGCGCCAGCAGTGACGCGGCAGGGGGCGCAGATACGCAGTATTTT

J: TRBJ1-5
D: NA
size: NA
V: TRBV6-2/TRBV6-3
CDR3: CASSWAEFSNQPQHF
DNA: TGTGCCAGCAGTTGGGCGGAATTTAGCAATCAGCCCCAGCATTTT

J: TRBJ1-2
D: NA
size: few
V: TRBV7-9
CDR3: CASSRTGDYGYTF
DNA: TGTGCCAGCAGCCGGACGGGCGATTATGGCTACACCTTC

J: TRBJ2-1
D: TRBD1
size: few
V: TRBV5-1
CDR3: CASRTGRRVNEQFF
DNA: TGCGCCAGTCGGACAGGGCGAAGAGTCAATGAGCAGTTCTTC

J: TRBJ2-5
D: NA
size: NA
V: TRBV15
CDR3: CATSRDEIAQYF
DNA: TGTGCCACCAGCAGAGATGAGATCGCCCAGTACTTC

J: TRBJ1-5
D: NA
size: NA
V: TRBV7-8
CDR3: CASSPLPGTLGSNQPQHF
DNA: TGTGCCAGCAGCCCCCTCCCCGGGACACTTGGGAGCAATCAGCCCCAGCATTTT